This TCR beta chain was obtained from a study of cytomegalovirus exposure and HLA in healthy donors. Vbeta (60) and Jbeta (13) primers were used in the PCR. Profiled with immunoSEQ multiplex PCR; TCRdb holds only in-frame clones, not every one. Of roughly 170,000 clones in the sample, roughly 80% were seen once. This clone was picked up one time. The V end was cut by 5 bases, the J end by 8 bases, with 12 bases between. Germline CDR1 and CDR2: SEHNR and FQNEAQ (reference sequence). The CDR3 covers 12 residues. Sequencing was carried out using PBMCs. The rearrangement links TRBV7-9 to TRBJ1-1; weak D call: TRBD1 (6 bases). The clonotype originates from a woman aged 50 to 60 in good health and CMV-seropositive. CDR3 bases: TGTGCCAGCAGCCGGACAGCTCTCGAAGCTTTCTTT. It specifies CASSRTALEAFF. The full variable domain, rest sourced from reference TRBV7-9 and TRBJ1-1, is DTGVSQNPRHKITKRGQNVTFRCDPISEHNRLYWYRQTLGQGPEFLTYFQNEAQLEKSRLLSDRFSAERPKGSFSTLEIQRTEQGDSAMYLCASSRTALEAFFGQGTRLTVV.